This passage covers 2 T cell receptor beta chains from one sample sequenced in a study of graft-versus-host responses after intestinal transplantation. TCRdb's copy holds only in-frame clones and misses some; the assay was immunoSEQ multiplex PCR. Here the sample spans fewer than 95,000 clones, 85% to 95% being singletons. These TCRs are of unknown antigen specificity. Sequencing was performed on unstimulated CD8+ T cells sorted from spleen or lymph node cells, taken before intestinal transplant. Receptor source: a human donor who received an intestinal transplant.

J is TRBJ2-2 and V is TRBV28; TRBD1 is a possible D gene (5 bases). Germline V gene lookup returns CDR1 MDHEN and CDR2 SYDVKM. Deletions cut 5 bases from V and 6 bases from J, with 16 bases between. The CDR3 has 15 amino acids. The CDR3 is CASSLQTVIPGELFF. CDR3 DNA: TGTGCCAGCAGTCTTCAGACAGTTATCCCCGGGGAGCTGTTTTTT.

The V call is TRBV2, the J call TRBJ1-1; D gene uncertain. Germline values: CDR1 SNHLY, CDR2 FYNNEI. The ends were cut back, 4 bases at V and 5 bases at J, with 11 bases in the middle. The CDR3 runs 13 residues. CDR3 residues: CASSVSSRTEAFF. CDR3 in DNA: TGTGCCAGCAGTGTATCTAGCAGGACTGAAGCTTTCTTT.